This T cell receptor beta chain was profiled in a study of blood T cell repertoires in COVID-19. Study background: Whether acute or convalescent, the COVID-19 samples came from the United States, Italy and Spain. The cDNA or gDNA used as material had been derived from T cells, B-cell-depleted T cells, or PBMCs.

Clones were sequenced by immunoSEQ multiplex PCR, and TCRdb holds only the in-frame ones, with some missing. The table shows about 210,000 clones, with around three quarters occurring only once. The CDR3 consists of 15 residues. V was clipped by 4 bases and J by 1 base, with 11 bases between them. CDR1 is SGHDT and CDR2 is YYEEEE in the germline V gene. This rearrangement joins TRBV5-6 to TRBJ1-4; TRBD1 is a possible D gene (6 bases). The sequence was obtained from a woman aged 70-85 years with acute or convalescent COVID-19. The specimen was peripheral blood. Written as DNA, the CDR3 is TGTGCCAGCAGCCTGCAGGGGTTAACTAATGAAAAACTGTTTTTT. Protein sequence: CASSLQGLTNEKLFF.